The source of this TCR beta chain is a study of T cells in Graves' hyperthyroidism and ophthalmopathy. Overall study context: The authors collected peripheral blood at initial diagnosis, before any treatment. Study-wide results and limits: Researchers found most expanded thyroid clonotypes above 0.001 in blood as well.

RNA transcripts served as the template for amplifying TCR beta CDR3 regions. The HTBI set primed first-round TCR CDR3 RT-PCR. Using its own MiXCR run on the multiplex PCR reads, TCRdb lists one record per CDR3 protein. Among 750,000 to 900,000 distinct CDR3 sequences, 38% were seen once, and the ten largest hold about 9%. This clonotype was found a few times. What it binds is unknown. Trimming at V came to 6 bases and at J to 6 bases, leaving 10 bases not matched to a gene. This CDR3 spans 15 amino acids. Each patient was aged 18 to 65 and had newly diagnosed hyperthyroidism of under 2 months' duration. Diagnoses were established using clinical symptoms, serum thyroxine and TRAb, thyroid ultrasound and orbital computed tomography.

This sequence was found in a man aged 18 to 30 with Graves' hyperthyroidism. The sample consisted of blood. The V and J genes are TRBV12-3 or TRBV12-4 and TRBJ1-2; 10 positions match TRBD1. As DNA, the CDR3 is TGTGCCAGCAGCTCTCCGGGACAGGGGTACGATGGCTACACCTTC. It specifies CASSSPGQGYDGYTF.